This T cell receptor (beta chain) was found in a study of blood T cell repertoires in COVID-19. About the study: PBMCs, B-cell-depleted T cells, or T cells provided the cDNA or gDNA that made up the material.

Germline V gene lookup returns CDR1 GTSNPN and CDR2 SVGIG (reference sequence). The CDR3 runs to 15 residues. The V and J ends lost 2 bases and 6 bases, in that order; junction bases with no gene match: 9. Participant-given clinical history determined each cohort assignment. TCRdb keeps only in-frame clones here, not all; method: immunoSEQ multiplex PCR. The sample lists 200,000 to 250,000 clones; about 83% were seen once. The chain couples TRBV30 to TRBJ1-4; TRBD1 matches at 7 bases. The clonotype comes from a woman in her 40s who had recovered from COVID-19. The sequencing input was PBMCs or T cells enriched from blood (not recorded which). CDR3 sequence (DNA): TGTGCCTGGAGTACCCCCCACAGGGGCCATGAAAAACTGTTTTTT. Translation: CAWSTPHRGHEKLFF.